The 4 T cell receptor beta chains below were found in one sample sequenced in a study of blood T cell repertoires in COVID-19. Profiling relied on immunoSEQ multiplex PCR, and the TCRdb table lists in-frame clones only, not all of them. The sample lists about 380,000 clones, around 84% occurring once. The source material was peripheral blood. All receptors derive from a woman between 18 and 29 years old with acute or convalescent COVID-19.

The chain uses TRBV28 and TRBJ2-2, with 9 bases lining up with TRBD2. CDR1 is MDHEN, CDR2 SYDVKM, per germline. CDR3 size: 14 residues. V trimming: 5 bases; J trimming: 7 bases; junction bases outside the gene matches: 5. CDR3 region: CASSHFSGSGELFF. CDR3 DNA: TGTGCCAGCAGTCACTTTAGCGGGAGCGGGGAGCTGTTTTTT.

This rearrangement joins TRBV28 to TRBJ1-4; 9 nucleotides align to TRBD1. Germline V lookup: CDR1 MDHEN, CDR2 SYDVKM. V dropped 3 bases and J dropped 8; count of bases not matched to a gene: 7. The CDR3 runs 15 residues. The chain's CDR3 is CASSFRQGVREKLFF. The CDR3 DNA reads TGTGCCAGCAGTTTTCGACAGGGGGTGAGGGAAAAACTGTTTTTT.

This chain joins TRBV4-2 and TRBJ2-3, with 10 positions matching TRBD2. Germline V lookup: CDR1 LGHNA, CDR2 YNFKEQ. This CDR3 region has 15 residues. J gave up 2 bases and V 4 bases, and 3 bases lay outside the gene matches. Written as DNA, the CDR3 is TGTGCCAGCAGCCTAGGACTAGCGGACACAGATACGCAGTATTTT. Amino acid sequence: CASSLGLADTDTQYF.

This chain connects TRBV6-5 to TRBJ1-2; D possibly corresponds to TRBD1 (6 bases). Germline CDR1 MNHEY, CDR2 SVGAGI. The CDR3 extends over 15 amino acids. V gave up 0 bases and J gave up 1 base, with 9 bases separating them. The CDR3 sequence is CASSYSGTLNYGYTF. CDR3 sequence (DNA): TGTGCCAGCAGTTACTCCGGGACACTTAACTATGGCTACACCTTC.